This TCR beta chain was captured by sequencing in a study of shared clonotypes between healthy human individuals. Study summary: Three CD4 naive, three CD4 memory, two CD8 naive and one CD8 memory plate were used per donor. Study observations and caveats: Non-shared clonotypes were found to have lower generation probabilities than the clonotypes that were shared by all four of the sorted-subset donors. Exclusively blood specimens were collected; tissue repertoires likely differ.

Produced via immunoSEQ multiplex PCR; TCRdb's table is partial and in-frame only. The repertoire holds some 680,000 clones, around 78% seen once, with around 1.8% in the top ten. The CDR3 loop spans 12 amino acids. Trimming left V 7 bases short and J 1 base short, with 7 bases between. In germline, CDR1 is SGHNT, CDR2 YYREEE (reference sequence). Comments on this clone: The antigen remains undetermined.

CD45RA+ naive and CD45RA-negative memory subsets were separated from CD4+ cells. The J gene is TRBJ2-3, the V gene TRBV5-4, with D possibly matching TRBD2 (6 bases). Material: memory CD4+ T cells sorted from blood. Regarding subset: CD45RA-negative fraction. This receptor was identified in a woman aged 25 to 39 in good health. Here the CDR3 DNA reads TGTGCCAGCGGAGGGGGCACAGATACGCAGTATTTT. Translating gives CASGGGTDTQYF.